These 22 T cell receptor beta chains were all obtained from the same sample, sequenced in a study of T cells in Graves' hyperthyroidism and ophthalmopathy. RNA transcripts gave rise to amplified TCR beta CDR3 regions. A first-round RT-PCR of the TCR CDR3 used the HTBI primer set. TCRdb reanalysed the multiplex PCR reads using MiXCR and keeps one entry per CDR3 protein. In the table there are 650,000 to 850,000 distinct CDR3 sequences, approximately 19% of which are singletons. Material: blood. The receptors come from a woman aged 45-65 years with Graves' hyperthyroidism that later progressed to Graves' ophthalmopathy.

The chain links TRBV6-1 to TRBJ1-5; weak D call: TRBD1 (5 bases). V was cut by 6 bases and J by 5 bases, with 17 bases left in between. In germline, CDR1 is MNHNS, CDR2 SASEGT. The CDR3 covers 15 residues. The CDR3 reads CASRPMTEFDQPQHF. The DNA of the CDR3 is TGTGCCAGCAGACCCATGACAGAGTTCGATCAGCCCCAGCATTTT.

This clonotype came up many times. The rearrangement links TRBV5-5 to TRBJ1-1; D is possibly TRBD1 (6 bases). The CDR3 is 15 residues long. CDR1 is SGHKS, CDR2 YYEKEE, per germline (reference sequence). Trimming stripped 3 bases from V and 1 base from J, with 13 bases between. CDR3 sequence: CASSYEGHSNTEAFF. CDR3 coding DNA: TGTGCCAGCAGCTACGAGGGACACTCGAACACTGAAGCTTTCTTT.

In DNA, the CDR3 is TGTGCCAGCAGCAGACGCGGCTCCTACAATGAGCAGTTCTTC. Translated: CASSRRGSYNEQFF. The gene calls are TRBV6-1 and TRBJ2-1; no reliable D call. Trimming took off 6 bases at V and 0 bases at J, with 9 bases between the two ends. This CDR3 is built from 14 residues. Per the germline V gene, CDR1 is MNHNS and CDR2 is SASEGT.

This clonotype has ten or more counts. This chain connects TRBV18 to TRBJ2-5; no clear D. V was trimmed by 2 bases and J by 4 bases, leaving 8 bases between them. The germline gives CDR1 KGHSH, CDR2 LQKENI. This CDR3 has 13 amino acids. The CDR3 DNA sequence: TGTGCCAGCTCACCAAGCATGGGAGAGACCCAGTACTTC. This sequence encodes CASSPSMGETQYF.

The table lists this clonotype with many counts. The CDR3 protein is CAWSYGQIEAFF. In nucleotides, the CDR3 is TGTGCCTGGAGCTATGGACAGATTGAAGCTTTCTTT. The chain has TRBV30 and TRBJ1-1; maybe TRBD1 (6 bases). Germline values: CDR1 GTSNPN, CDR2 SVGIG (reference sequence). The CDR3 covers 12 residues. V lost 3 bases and J 7 bases, leaving 12 bases between the germline ends.

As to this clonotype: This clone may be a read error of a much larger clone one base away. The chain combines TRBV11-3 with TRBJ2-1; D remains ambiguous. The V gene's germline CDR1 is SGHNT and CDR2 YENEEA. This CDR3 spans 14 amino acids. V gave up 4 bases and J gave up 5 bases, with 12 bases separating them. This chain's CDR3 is CASSSAGLHNEQFF. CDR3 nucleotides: TGTGCCAGCAGCTCTGCCGGGCTCCACAATGAGCAGTTCTTC.

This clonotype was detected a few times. CDR3 coding DNA: TGCGCCAGCAGTGAGACGCAGGGGGCGTTAAATGAGCAGTTCTTC. It yields the protein CASSETQGALNEQFF. This chain joins TRBV10-1 and TRBJ2-1; 8 bases match TRBD1. Unmatched junction bases numbered 7, after V lost 2 bases and J lost 7 bases. CDR3 length: 15 amino acids. Germline CDR1 reads WNHNN; CDR2 reads SYGVQD (reference sequence).

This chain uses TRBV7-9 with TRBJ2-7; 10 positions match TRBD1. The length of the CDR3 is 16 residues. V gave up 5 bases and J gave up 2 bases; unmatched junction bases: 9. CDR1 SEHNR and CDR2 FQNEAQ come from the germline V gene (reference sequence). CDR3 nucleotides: TGTGCCAGCAGCACTTACCGGGACAGGGGACCCTACGAGCAGTACTTC. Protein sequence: CASSTYRDRGPYEQYF.

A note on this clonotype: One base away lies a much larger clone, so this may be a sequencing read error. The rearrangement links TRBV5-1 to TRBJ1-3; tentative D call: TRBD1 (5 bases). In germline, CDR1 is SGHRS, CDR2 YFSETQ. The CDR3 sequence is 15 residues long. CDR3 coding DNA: TGCACCAGCAGCTCGGACACTGGCCCTGGAAACACCATATATTTT. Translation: CTSSSDTGPGNTIYF.

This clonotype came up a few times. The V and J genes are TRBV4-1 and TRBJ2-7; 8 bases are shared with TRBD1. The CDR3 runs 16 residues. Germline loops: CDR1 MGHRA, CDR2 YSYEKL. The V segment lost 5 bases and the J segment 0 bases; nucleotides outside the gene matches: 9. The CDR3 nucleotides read TGCGCCAGCAGCTTTATCCCGGGACAGGCCTCCTACGAGCAGTACTTC. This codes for CASSFIPGQASYEQYF.

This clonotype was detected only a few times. CDR3 amino acids: CASQIGGTSTDTQYF. CDR3 coding DNA: TGTGCCTCGCAGATCGGGGGAACTAGCACAGATACGCAGTATTTT. The rearrangement joins TRBV6-1 to TRBJ2-3, with D possibly TRBD2 on 6 matching bases. The CDR3 consists of 15 residues. CDR1 MNHNS and CDR2 SASEGT come from the germline V gene. V was clipped by 11 bases and J by 0 bases, with 18 bases between them.

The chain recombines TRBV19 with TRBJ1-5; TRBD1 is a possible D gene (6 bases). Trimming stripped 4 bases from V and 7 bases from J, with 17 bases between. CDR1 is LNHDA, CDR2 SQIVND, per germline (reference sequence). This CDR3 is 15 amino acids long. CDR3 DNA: TGTGCCAGTAGTACACCCACAGGGTCGTGGCAGCCCCAGCATTTT. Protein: CASSTPTGSWQPQHF.

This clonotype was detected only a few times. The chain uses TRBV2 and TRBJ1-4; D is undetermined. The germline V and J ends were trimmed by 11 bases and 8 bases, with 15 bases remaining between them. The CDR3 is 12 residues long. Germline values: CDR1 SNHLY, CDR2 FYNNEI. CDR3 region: CACHVGKEKLFF. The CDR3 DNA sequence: TGTGCCTGCCACGTGGGTAAAGAAAAACTGTTTTTT.

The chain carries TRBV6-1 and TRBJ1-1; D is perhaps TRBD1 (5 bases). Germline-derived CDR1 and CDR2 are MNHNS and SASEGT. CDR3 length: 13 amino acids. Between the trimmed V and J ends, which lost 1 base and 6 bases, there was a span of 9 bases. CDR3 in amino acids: CASSEVRGSEAFF. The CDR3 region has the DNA TGTGCCAGCAGTGAAGTTAGGGGCTCTGAAGCTTTCTTT.

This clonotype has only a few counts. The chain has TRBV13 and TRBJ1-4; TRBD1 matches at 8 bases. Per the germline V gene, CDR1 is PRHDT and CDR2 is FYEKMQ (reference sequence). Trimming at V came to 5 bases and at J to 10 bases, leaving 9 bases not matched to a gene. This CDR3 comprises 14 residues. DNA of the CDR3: TGTGCCAGCAGCGTTGGACAGGGCTCCGCAAAACTGTTTTTT. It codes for CASSVGQGSAKLFF.

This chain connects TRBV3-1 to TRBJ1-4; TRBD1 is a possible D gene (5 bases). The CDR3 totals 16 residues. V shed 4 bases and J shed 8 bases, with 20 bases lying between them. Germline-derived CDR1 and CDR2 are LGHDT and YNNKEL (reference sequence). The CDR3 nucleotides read TGTGCCAGCAGCCCAAAGACTGGCAGGGATGACGAAAAACTGTTTTTT. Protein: CASSPKTGRDDEKLFF.

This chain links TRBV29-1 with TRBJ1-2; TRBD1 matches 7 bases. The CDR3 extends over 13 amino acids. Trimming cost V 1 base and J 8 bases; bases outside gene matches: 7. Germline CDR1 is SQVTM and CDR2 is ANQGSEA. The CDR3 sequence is CSVEADRADGYTF. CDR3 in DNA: TGCAGCGTTGAAGCTGACAGGGCGGACGGCTACACCTTC. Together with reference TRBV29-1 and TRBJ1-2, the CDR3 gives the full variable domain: SAVISQKPSRDICQRGTSLTIQCQVDSQVTMMFWYRQQPGQSLTLIATANQGSEATYESGFVIDKFPISRPNLTFSTLTVSNMSPEDSSIYLCSVEADRADGYTFGSGTRLTVV.

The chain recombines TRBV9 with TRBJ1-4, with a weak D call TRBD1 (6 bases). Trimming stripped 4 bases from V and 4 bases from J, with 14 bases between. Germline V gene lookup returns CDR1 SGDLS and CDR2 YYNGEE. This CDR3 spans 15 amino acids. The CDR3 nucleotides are TGTGCCAGCAGCAGGATGACAGGCCATAATGAAAAACTGTTTTTT. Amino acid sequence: CASSRMTGHNEKLFF.

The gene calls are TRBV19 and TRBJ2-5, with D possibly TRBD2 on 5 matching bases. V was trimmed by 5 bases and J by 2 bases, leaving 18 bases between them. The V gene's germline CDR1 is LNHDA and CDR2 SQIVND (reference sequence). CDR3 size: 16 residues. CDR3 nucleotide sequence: TGTGCCAGTAGTGTTCCGGGATCTCCCCCGCAAGAGACCCAGTACTTC. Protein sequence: CASSVPGSPPQETQYF.

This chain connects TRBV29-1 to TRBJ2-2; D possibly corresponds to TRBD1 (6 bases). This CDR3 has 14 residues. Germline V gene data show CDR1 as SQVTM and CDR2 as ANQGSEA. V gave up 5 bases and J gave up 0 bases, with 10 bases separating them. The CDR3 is CSVQRGTNTGELFF. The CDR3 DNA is TGCAGCGTTCAGAGGGGGACGAACACCGGGGAGCTGTTTTTT.

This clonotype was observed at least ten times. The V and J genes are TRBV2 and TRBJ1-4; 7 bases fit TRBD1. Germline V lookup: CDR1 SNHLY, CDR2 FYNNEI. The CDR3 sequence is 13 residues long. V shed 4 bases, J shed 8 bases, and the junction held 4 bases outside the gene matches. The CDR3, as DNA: TGTGCCAGCAGTGGTGGACAGGCAGAAAAACTGTTTTTT. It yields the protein CASSGGQAEKLFF.

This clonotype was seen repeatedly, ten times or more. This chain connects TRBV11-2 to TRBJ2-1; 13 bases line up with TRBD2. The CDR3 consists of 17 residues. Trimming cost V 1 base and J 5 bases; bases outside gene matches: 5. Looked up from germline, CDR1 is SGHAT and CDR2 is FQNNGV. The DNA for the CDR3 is TGTGCCAGCAGCTTAGGACTAGCGGGGGGTTCACACAATGAGCAGTTCTTC. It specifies CASSLGLAGGSHNEQFF. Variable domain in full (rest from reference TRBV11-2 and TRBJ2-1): EAGVAQSPRYKIIEKRQSVAFWCNPISGHATLYWYQQILGQGPKLLIQFQNNGVVDDSQLPKDRFSAERLKGVDSTLKIQPAKLEDSAVYLCASSLGLAGGSHNEQFFGPGTRLTVL.